This T cell receptor beta chain originates from a study of cytomegalovirus exposure and HLA in healthy donors. The overall study: The platform used for the approximately 120 validation repertoires matched that of the approximately 710 first-cohort repertoires, a later analysis reported.

The data were produced by immunoSEQ multiplex PCR, yet TCRdb's version contains in-frame clones alone and is incomplete. The data contain a few hundred thousand clones, approximately 88% of them singletons. General study findings and limits: One later analysis, an examination of the approximately 130 validation repertoires, found that first-cohort TCR clusters tended to co-occur in them. Cytomegalovirus-associated TCR beta chains were listed, numbering some 180.

The CDR3 consists of 11 residues. CDR1 is MNHEY and CDR2 is SMNVEV in the germline V gene (reference sequence). V lost 5 bases, J lost 4 bases, and 5 bases lay in between. Note on this clone: The antigen remains undetermined.

The sample taken for sequencing was PBMCs. This rearrangement joins TRBV27 to TRBJ2-5, with D possibly matching TRBD1 (5 bases). This TCR was recovered from a man aged 25 to 45 in good health and CMV-seronegative. CDR3 coding DNA: TGTGCCAGCAGTCAGGGAGAGACCCAGTACTTC. Translated, it gives CASSQGETQYF.